These T cell receptor beta chains were read from a single sample in a study of T cell responses to AZD1222 COVID-19 vaccine. The data were produced by immunoSEQ multiplex PCR, yet TCRdb's version contains in-frame clones alone and is incomplete. The repertoire holds about 140,000 clones, with over 65% as singletons. Sequences were derived from peripheral blood, sampled on day 0 of AZD1222 vaccination. All receptors come from an adult in good health. Each CDR3 is given with its conserved first and last residue. Each record gives: D gene, V gene, clone size, J gene, CDR3 DNA, CDR3 protein. A D gene is named only where the DNA matches it firmly. Clone size is shown for a subset of rows, as once, few, many or a class of expanded clone.

NA,TRBV2,NA,TRBJ2-3,TGTGCCAGCAGTTATTTCCGGGACAGCACAGATACGCAGTATTTT,CASSYFRDSTDTQYF
TRBD1,TRBV19,NA,TRBJ1-1,TGTGCCAGTAGTAATCACAGGGGGTCGGGCACTGAAGCTTTCTTT,CASSNHRGSGTEAFF
TRBD1,TRBV5-4,NA,TRBJ1-3,TGTGCCAGCAGCATTGGACAGGGCCAAGGAAACACCATATATTTT,CASSIGQGQGNTIYF
TRBD1,TRBV19,NA,TRBJ2-7,TGTGCCAGTAGGGACAGGGGTTCCTACGAGCAGTACTTC,CASRDRGSYEQYF
NA,TRBV7-2,few,TRBJ1-5,TGTGCCAGCAGCAAGGACAATCAGCCCCAGCATTTT,CASSKDNQPQHF
TRBD1,TRBV5-1,NA,TRBJ1-4,TGCGCCAGCAGCCCGACTCAGGGGGGCCTTAATGAAAAACTGTTTTTT,CASSPTQGGLNEKLFF
NA,TRBV5-6,NA,TRBJ2-7,TGTGCCAGCAGGCTGGCTATCGGGGGTAGGCCCTACGAGCAGTACTTC,CASRLAIGGRPYEQYF
NA,TRBV7-9,NA,TRBJ1-3,TGTGCCAGTAAGCCCGCCTCTGGAAACACCATATATTTT,CASKPASGNTIYF
NA,TRBV6-1,NA,TRBJ1-5,TGTGCCAGCAGTGAACGGGGGGATCAGCCCCAGCATTTT,CASSERGDQPQHF
NA,TRBV5-8,NA,TRBJ1-1,TGTGCCAGCAGCTTGTCTAGGGGCGCGTACACTGAAGCTTTCTTT,CASSLSRGAYTEAFF
NA,TRBV28,NA,TRBJ1-5,TGTGCCAGCAGACCGGACAGCATTAGCAATCAGCCCCAGCATTTT,CASRPDSISNQPQHF
NA,TRBV10-3,NA,TRBJ1-2,TGTGCCATCAGCCCAACGTTGGATCTTGGCTACACCTTC,CAISPTLDLGYTF
NA,TRBV28,NA,TRBJ1-2,TGTGCCAGCAGTTTCTCCGGGGTTTATGGCTACACCTTC,CASSFSGVYGYTF
TRBD1,TRBV10-3,NA,TRBJ1-1,TGTGCCATCAGTGAGTGGGACAGGGGGAGTACTGAAGCTTTCTTT,CAISEWDRGSTEAFF
TRBD1,TRBV2,NA,TRBJ1-2,TGTGCCAGCAGGGGGACAGGGGCCCTCAACTATGGCTACACCTTC,CASRGTGALNYGYTF
NA,TRBV29-1,NA,TRBJ1-1,TGCAGCGTTGACATCTGGGACACTGAAGCTTTCTTT,CSVDIWDTEAFF
NA,TRBV28,NA,TRBJ2-6,TGTGCCAGCAGTTTAAGTCTTGGGGCCAACGTCCTGACTTTC,CASSLSLGANVLTF
NA,TRBV7-9,NA,TRBJ1-4,TGTGCCAGCAGCCATAACAGTGGCGAAAAACTGTTTTTT,CASSHNSGEKLFF